This T cell receptor beta chain was sequenced during a study of blood T cells in healthy people across ages. Germline values: CDR1 ENHRY, CDR2 SYGVKD. Trimming at V came to 3 bases and at J to 8 bases, leaving 10 bases not matched to a gene. This CDR3 is built from 15 residues. The authors ran a second PCR of about 6 to 11 cycles using a sample-barcoded 5' primer and a J-beta primer mix. Each CDR3 protein gets one entry after TCRdb re-called the 5' RACE reads with MiXCR. The sample holds about 1.4 million distinct CDR3 sequences, around 55% seen once. Aged roughly 6 to 100, donors were systemically healthy Caucasians from Russia.

The sequenced sample was blood. The sequence was collected from a man aged 18 to 30 in good health. The chain combines TRBV10-3 with TRBJ1-2; 9 bases are shared with TRBD1. This CDR3 is CAISDYRGQTGGYTF. CDR3 nucleotides: TGTGCCATCAGTGATTACAGGGGGCAAACGGGGGGCTACACCTTC.